This T cell receptor (beta chain) was found in a study of blood T cell repertoires in COVID-19. Study-wide context: In each case, the material was cDNA or gDNA derived from T cells, B-cell-depleted T cells, or PBMCs.

This CDR3 is 17 amino acids long. Germline values: CDR1 LNHDA, CDR2 SQIVND (reference sequence). V shed 5 bases, J shed 4 bases, and the junction held 12 bases outside the gene matches. The authors' processing: Scientists estimated how many nucleated cells there were by amplifying reference gene primers. Method: immunoSEQ multiplex PCR; TCRdb's copy keeps in-frame clones and lacks some. V and J calls and clone size follow that table, whereas D and trimming were derived from the DNA. The sample has about 150,000 clones, around 81% seen once; the top ten hold roughly a tenth. Source material: peripheral blood. This receptor was taken from a man in his sixties or seventies with active or convalescent COVID-19. V and J are TRBV19 and TRBJ2-2, with 8 bases identical to TRBD2. The CDR3 spells CASSQDPRGAGTGELFF. Written as DNA, the CDR3 is TGTGCCAGTAGTCAAGACCCGCGGGGGGCCGGCACCGGGGAGCTGTTTTTT.